The rows below give T cell receptor beta chains drawn from one sample of a study of T cells after yellow fever vaccination. TCRdb itself ran the 5' RACE reads through MiXCR, one entry per CDR3 protein. Counted here are under 300,000 distinct CDR3 sequences, roughly 13% occurring once; the ten biggest clones make up 0.4% to 0.55%. This material consisted of CD4+ T cells sorted from PBMCs, taken 45 days after the yellow fever booster vaccination. The source of these receptors is a man aged 25-45 years who received the YFV17D yellow fever vaccine. The CDR3 runs from the conserved cysteine through the conserved F or W. Fields, in order: D gene, clone size, J gene, V gene, CDR3 protein, CDR3 DNA. D genes are given only for firm matches. Some rows mark clone size as missing; the rest say once, few, many or name a class of expanded clone.

>.|.|TRBJ2-4|TRBV10-1
CASSESGQSSKYF
TGCGCCAGCAGTGAATCTGGACAAAGCTCCAAGTACTTC
>TRBD1|.|TRBJ2-5|TRBV5-5
CASSHVRQGGWETQYF
TGTGCCAGCAGCCACGTTCGACAGGGGGGTTGGGAGACCCAGTACTTC
>TRBD2|.|TRBJ2-3|TRBV2
CAFSQTSGYTDTQYF
TGTGCCTTCAGCCAGACTAGCGGTTACACAGATACGCAGTATTTT
>TRBD1|few|TRBJ1-5|TRBV20-1
CSAREAGGFSNQPQHF
TGCAGTGCTAGAGAGGCAGGGGGTTTTAGCAATCAGCCCCAGCATTTT
>TRBD2|few|TRBJ2-1|TRBV5-1
CASSLAVIAGANEQFF
TGCGCCAGCAGCTTGGCCGTGATAGCGGGAGCCAATGAGCAGTTCTTC
>.|.|TRBJ2-7|TRBV18
CASSSSGYPLGEQYF
TGTGCCAGCTCCTCAAGCGGGTATCCCCTAGGCGAGCAGTACTTC
>.|many|TRBJ2-5|TRBV29-1
CSVKSLHGETQYF
TGCAGCGTCAAGTCCCTACATGGAGAGACCCAGTACTTC
>TRBD1|few|TRBJ2-5|TRBV5-1
CASSLLTGVQETQYF
TGCGCCAGCAGCCTCCTGACAGGGGTACAAGAGACCCAGTACTTC
>.|few|TRBJ2-3|TRBV12-3/TRBV12-4
CASSQTSSPTQYF
TGTGCCAGCAGTCAGACTAGTTCACCTACGCAGTATTTT
>TRBD2|.|TRBJ2-7|TRBV20-1
CSATNPGTTRGEQYF
TGCAGTGCTACCAACCCGGGGACTACCCGGGGGGAGCAGTACTTC
>TRBD1|.|TRBJ2-7|TRBV5-1
CASKTGETYEQYF
TGCGCCAGCAAAACAGGGGAAACCTACGAGCAGTACTTC
>.|many|TRBJ2-3|TRBV12-3/TRBV12-4
CASSHMPGRRTDTQYF
TGTGCCAGCAGCCACATGCCGGGACGGCGCACAGATACGCAGTATTTT
>TRBD2|few|TRBJ2-7|TRBV5-1
CASSSQSSSGVSYEQYF
TGCGCCAGCAGTTCACAGTCCTCTAGCGGGGTCTCCTACGAGCAGTACTTC
>.|few|TRBJ2-6|TRBV9
CASSVIQGTPSGANVLTF
TGTGCCAGCAGCGTGATACAGGGAACCCCCTCTGGGGCCAACGTCCTGACTTTC
>.|.|TRBJ1-1|TRBV20-1
CRGQGSVRAEAFF
TGCAGGGGTCAGGGGTCCGTGAGGGCTGAAGCTTTCTTT
>TRBD1|few|TRBJ2-6|TRBV5-6
CASGTGTGANVLTF
TGTGCCAGCGGGACAGGGACCGGGGCCAACGTCCTGACTTTC
>TRBD2|few|TRBJ2-2|TRBV10-1
CASRPGTSGQLFF
TGCGCCAGCAGACCGGGGACTAGCGGTCAGCTGTTTTTT
>.|few|TRBJ2-2|TRBV12-3/TRBV12-4
CASSFVQGPGELFF
TGTGCCAGCAGTTTTGTCCAGGGGCCCGGGGAGCTGTTTTTT
>.|few|TRBJ2-7|TRBV3-1
CASSLRDGYEQYF
TGTGCCAGCAGCCTCCGGGACGGCTACGAGCAGTACTTC
>TRBD2|few|TRBJ2-7|TRBV7-2
CASSLSGLAGGPGQYF
TGTGCCAGCAGCTTAAGCGGACTAGCGGGAGGGCCGGGGCAGTACTTC
>TRBD1|.|TRBJ2-4|TRBV7-2
CASSLEAGGNIQYF
TGTGCCAGCAGCTTAGAGGCAGGGGGAAACATTCAGTACTTC
>.|.|TRBJ2-5|TRBV28
CASSLPGIQETQYF
TGTGCCAGCAGTTTGCCAGGGATCCAAGAGACCCAGTACTTC
>.|.|TRBJ2-6|TRBV27
CASSPVLGGANVLTF
TGTGCCAGCAGTCCGGTATTGGGTGGGGCCAACGTCCTGACTTTC
>.|.|TRBJ1-5|TRBV20-1
CSAKAGDQPQHF
TGCAGTGCTAAGGCAGGGGATCAGCCCCAGCATTTT
>.|.|TRBJ1-4|TRBV12-3/TRBV12-4
CASSFTRGEKLFF
TGTGCCAGCAGTTTCACGAGAGGGGAAAAACTGTTTTTT
>.|few|TRBJ2-2|TRBV27
CASKSQGSTGELFF
TGTGCCAGCAAAAGCCAGGGTAGCACCGGGGAGCTGTTTTTT
>.|.|TRBJ2-1|TRBV20-1
CSASKSAGYNEQFF
TGCAGTGCTAGTAAGTCAGCGGGCTACAATGAGCAGTTCTTC
>.|.|TRBJ2-7|TRBV3-1
CASSQDWRSSRGEQYF
TGTGCCAGCAGCCAAGATTGGCGGAGCTCTAGAGGCGAGCAGTACTTC
>.|few|TRBJ2-7|TRBV10-3
CAISERFPEAEQYF
TGTGCCATCAGTGAGCGATTCCCTGAGGCCGAGCAGTACTTC
>TRBD2|few|TRBJ2-3|TRBV12-3/TRBV12-4
CASRPSGTGGDTQYF
TGTGCCAGCAGACCGAGCGGGACTGGTGGAGATACGCAGTATTTT